This T cell receptor (beta chain) was sequenced for a study of identifying expanded T cells in peripheral blood (dated by TCRdb to the late 2010s). For the study in its entirety: Technical replicates were generated by sequencing separate aliquots of the same genomic DNA pool, with four replicates compared pairwise. What the authors observed across the whole study: The authors expected biological variance in healthy repertoires might increase further over much longer intervals such as months to years. In all healthy donors, the variance in clone template counts between samples taken roughly 14 days apart rose significantly as total template count increased. The binomial model flagged about 1.3 differentially abundant clones between technical replicates, compared with about 16 over around two weeks and 19 over approximately four weeks. Across all healthy-donor time intervals, the beta-binomial model significantly lowered both the number of clones called differentially abundant and the false-positive rate.

In its sample, this clone was seen once. Its target antigen remains unknown. No much larger clone exists at a distance of one base, and base qualities are not known. V sheds 4 bases and J sheds 6 bases, leaving 10 bases between their ends. From the germline V gene, CDR1 is SGHTS and CDR2 is YDEGEE. The CDR3 runs 13 residues from the cysteine to the phenylalanine. Of all the DNA, just the CDR3 is kept, 39 bases in frame from base 1. During the collection period, no immune events, such as infections, were documented for the healthy donors. Blood repertoires from healthy donors were used as a training cohort for calibrating time-dependent variance in a beta-binomial model of differential abundance of T-cell clones. The training cohort was composed of approximately 10 healthy donors, 3 female and 7 male. On average the donors were 43 years old, and their ages spanned roughly 25 to 65 years. Whole blood from each healthy donor was obtained from a commercial supplier and was collected at three time points roughly two weeks apart. For immunosequencing, genomic DNA was extracted from unsorted whole blood.

The immunoSEQ Assay, which uses bias-controlled multiplex PCR amplification of genomic DNA, was used to profile TCRbeta CDR3 regions. In the paper's pipeline: To quantify the absolute abundance of each unique TCRbeta CDR3 region, the sequences were collapsed and filtered. Differential abundance was assessed using a binomial (Fisher-equivalent) model and a beta-binomial model in which time-dependent variance fitted from healthy donors was added. Clones with fewer than 5 combined templates were removed, and a clone was called differentially abundant if the clone's Benjamini-Hochberg FDR was below 0.01. The form v = (b*log(k)+a)^2 was used to model beta-binomial variance as a function of total template count across the two samples. This is the immuneACCESS table as TCRdb keeps it, with only in-frame sequences that have V and J called. A part of the clones is gone; compared with another copy, unresolved V genes explain less than half, and the rest is unexplained. V and J calls and clone size are those listed in that table; D and trimming were worked out from the DNA. Present in this sample are around 94,000 clones, approximately 89% of which were seen just once. The ten largest clones represent over 12% of the sample.

This TCR derives from a person aged 18 to 75 in good health. Rearrangement joined TRBV5-8 to TRBJ2-2; perhaps TRBD2 is the D gene, with 5 bases matching. The sequenced sample was blood. The DNA sequence is given as TGTGCCAGCAGCGCGGGCGACTCCGGGGAGCTGTTTTTT. Protein translation: CASSAGDSGELFF.